The subject of this entry is one TCR beta chain. This specimen belongs to a study of blood T cell repertoires in COVID-19. The wider study: Specimens from acute and convalescent COVID-19 originated in the United States, Italy and Spain. Sample material is recorded as cDNA or gDNA derived from T cells, B-cell-depleted T cells, or PBMCs.

The CDR3 has 12 residues. V was cut by 0 bases and J by 12 bases, with 13 bases left in between. Germline V gene sequence: CDR1 SGHDT, CDR2 YYEEEE. In the original processing: Amplification of reference gene primers was used by the study to estimate nucleated cell counts. Measured with immunoSEQ multiplex PCR; TCRdb has only the in-frame clones, and not every one. V, J and clone size are those of that table, while D and trimming were read from the DNA. This sample has 250,000 to 300,000 clones; 75% to 90% occur once, and the top ten carry about 1.6%. The gene calls are TRBV5-6 and TRBJ2-7, with D maybe TRBD1 (5 bases). This TCR came from a woman in her 40s who had recovered from COVID-19. The specimen sequenced was peripheral blood. CDR3 in DNA: TGTGCCAGCAGCTTGGCAGGGTGGAACCCGTACTTC. It codes for CASSLAGWNPYF.